This T cell receptor beta chain stems from a study of CD8+ T cells in alopecia areata. On this clone itself: Its antigen is unidentified.

Sample treatment: oral pan-JAK inhibitor, 5-10 mg twice daily. Alopecia areata patients provided lesional scalp punch biopsies and peripheral blood, both collected for the study. TCR sequencing used cDNA made by reverse transcription of extracted RNA. Here immunoSEQ multiplex PCR was the method, and the copy in TCRdb shows in-frame clones only, minus some. The data show 150,000 to 200,000 clones, with roughly 60% seen just once and approximately 1% held by the top ten. Overall study findings and caveats: Scalp repertoires also include resident alphabeta T cells from normal skin.

Germline loops: CDR1 GTSNPN, CDR2 SVGIG (reference sequence). This CDR3 is 14 amino acids long. V shed 4 bases and J 6 bases; nucleotides not matched to a gene: 10. Material: CD4+ T cells sorted from blood, obtained at week 24, from a patient treated with tofacitinib. The TCR originated in a human donor with alopecia areata. The V and J genes are TRBV30 and TRBJ2-7; TRBD1 agrees at 9 bases. Here the CDR3 DNA reads TGTGCCTGGAAACAGGGGGCGCATCTAGGCGAGCAGTACTTC. Its translation is CAWKQGAHLGEQYF. Using reference TRBV30 and TRBJ2-7 for the parts outside the CDR3, the full variable domain is SQTIHQWPATLVQPVGSPLSLECTVEGTSNPNLYWYRQAAGRGLQLLFYSVGIGQISSEVPQNLSASRPQDRQFILSSKKLLLSDSGFYLCAWKQGAHLGEQYFGPGTRLTVT.